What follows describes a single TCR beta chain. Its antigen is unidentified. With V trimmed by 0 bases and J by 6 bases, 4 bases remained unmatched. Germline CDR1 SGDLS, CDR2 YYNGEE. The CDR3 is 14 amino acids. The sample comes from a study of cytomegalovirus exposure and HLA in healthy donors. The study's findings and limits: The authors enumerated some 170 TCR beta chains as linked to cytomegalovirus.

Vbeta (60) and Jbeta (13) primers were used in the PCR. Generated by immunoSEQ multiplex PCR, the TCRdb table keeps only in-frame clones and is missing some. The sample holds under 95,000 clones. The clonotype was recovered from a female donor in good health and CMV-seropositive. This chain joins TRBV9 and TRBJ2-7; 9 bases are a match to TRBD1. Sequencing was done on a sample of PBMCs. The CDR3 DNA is TGTGCCAGCAGCGTAGCCCTGACAGGGGGCGAGCAGTACTTC. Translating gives CASSVALTGGEQYF.